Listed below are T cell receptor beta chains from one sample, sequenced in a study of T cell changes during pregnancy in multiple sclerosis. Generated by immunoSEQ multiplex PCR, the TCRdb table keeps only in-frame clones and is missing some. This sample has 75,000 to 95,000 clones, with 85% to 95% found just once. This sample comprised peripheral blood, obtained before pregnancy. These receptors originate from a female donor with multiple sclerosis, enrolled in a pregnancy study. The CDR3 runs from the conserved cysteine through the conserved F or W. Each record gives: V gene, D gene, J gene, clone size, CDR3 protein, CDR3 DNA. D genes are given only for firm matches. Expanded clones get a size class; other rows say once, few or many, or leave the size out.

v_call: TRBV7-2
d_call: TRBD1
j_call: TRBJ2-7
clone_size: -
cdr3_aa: CASSPGQGDEQYF
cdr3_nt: TGTGCCAGCTCGCCCGGACAGGGAGACGAGCAGTACTTC

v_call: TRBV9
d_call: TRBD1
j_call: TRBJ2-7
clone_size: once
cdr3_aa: CASSAGTASSYEQYF
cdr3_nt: TGTGCCAGCAGCGCAGGGACAGCCTCCTCCTACGAGCAGTACTTC

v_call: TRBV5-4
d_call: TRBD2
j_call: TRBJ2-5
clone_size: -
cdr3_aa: CASSLDSSGGAAETQYF
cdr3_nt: TGTGCCAGCAGCTTGGACTCTAGCGGGGGGGCGGCGGAGACCCAGTACTTC

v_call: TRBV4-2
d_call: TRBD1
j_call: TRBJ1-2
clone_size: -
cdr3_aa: CASSQETGTGGYRYGYTF
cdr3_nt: TGTGCCAGCAGCCAAGAGACCGGGACAGGGGGCTACCGCTATGGCTACACCTTC

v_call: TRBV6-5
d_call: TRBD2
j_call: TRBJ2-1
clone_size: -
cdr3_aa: CASRPPGLAYEQFF
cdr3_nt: TGTGCCAGCAGACCTCCGGGACTAGCCTATGAGCAGTTCTTC

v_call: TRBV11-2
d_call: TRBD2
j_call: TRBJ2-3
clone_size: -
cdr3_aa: CASSLDRTSGRDTQYF
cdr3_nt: TGTGCCAGCAGCTTAGATCGGACTAGCGGGAGAGATACGCAGTATTTT

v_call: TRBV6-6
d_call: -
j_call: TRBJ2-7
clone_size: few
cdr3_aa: CASSYRTDSSYEQYF
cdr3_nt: TGTGCCAGCAGTTACCGGACCGACAGCTCCTACGAGCAGTACTTC

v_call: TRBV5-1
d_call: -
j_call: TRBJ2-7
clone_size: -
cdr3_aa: CASSLDGTTPYEQYF
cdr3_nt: TGCGCCAGCAGCTTGGACGGGACAACACCCTACGAGCAGTACTTC

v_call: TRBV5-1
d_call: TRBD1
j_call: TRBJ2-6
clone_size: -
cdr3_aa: CASSPFGQGQRYSGANVLTF
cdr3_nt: TGCGCCAGCAGTCCGTTCGGCCAGGGACAGAGATACTCTGGGGCCAACGTCCTGACTTTC

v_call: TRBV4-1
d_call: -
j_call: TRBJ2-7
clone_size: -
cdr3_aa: CASSQDETGLSYEQYF
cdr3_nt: TGCGCCAGCAGCCAAGACGAGACAGGCCTATCCTACGAGCAGTACTTC

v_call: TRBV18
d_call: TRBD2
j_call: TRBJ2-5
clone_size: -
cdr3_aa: CASSLSGGAETQYF
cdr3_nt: TGTGCCAGCTCTCTGTCGGGAGGGGCAGAGACCCAGTACTTC

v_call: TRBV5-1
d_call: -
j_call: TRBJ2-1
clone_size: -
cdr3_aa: CASRGLGINEQFF
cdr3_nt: TGCGCCAGCCGAGGGTTGGGGATCAATGAGCAGTTCTTC

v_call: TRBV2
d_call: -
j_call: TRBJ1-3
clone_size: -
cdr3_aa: CASSDRQGRANTIYF
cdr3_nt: TGTGCCAGCAGTGACCGTCAGGGAAGGGCAAACACCATATATTTT

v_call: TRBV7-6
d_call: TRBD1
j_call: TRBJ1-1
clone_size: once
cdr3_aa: CASSLGTGANTEAFF
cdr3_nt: TGTGCCAGCAGCTTAGGGACAGGGGCAAACACTGAAGCTTTCTTT

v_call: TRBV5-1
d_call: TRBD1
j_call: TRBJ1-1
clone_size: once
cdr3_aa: CASSSLQGPSTEAFF
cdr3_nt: TGCGCCAGCAGCTCATTACAGGGGCCGAGCACTGAAGCTTTCTTT

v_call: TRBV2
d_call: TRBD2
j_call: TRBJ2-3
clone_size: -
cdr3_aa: CASSGGPSTDTQYF
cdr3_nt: TGTGCCAGCTCGGGGGGGCCCAGCACAGATACGCAGTATTTT

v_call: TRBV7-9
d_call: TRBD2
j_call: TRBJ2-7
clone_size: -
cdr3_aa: CASNHSPGLAGGSYEQYF
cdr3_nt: TGTGCCAGCAACCACAGCCCGGGACTAGCGGGAGGTTCCTACGAGCAGTACTTC

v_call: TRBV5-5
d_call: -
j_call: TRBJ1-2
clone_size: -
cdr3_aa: CASSVETVAYGYTF
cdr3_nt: TGTGCCAGCAGCGTAGAAACAGTGGCCTATGGCTACACCTTC

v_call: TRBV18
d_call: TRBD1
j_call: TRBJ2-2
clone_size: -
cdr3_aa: CASLPSDRGNTGELFF
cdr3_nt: TGTGCCAGCCTGCCGTCAGACAGGGGGAACACCGGGGAGCTGTTTTTT

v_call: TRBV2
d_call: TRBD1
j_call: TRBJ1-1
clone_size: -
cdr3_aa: CASRDRVMGAFF
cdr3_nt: TGTGCCAGCAGGGACAGGGTAATGGGAGCTTTCTTT

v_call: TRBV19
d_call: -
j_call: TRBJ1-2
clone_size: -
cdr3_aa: CASSIGTYSNYGYTF
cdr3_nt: TGTGCCAGTAGTATCGGGACATATTCTAACTATGGCTACACCTTC

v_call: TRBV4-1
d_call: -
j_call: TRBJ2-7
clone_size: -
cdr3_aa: CASSHYLDRYYEQYF
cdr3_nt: TGCGCCAGCAGCCATTATTTGGACAGATACTACGAGCAGTACTTC

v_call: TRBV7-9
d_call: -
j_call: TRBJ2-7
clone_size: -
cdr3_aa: CASSFPGSYEQYF
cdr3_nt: TGTGCCAGCAGCTTCCCGGGCTCCTACGAGCAGTACTTC

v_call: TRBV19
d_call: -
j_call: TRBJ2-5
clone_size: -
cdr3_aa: CASTGGQLQETQYF
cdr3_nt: TGTGCCAGTACGGGCGGACAGTTGCAAGAGACCCAGTACTTC

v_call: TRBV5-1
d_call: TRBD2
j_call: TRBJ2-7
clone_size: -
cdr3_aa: CASSSRLAGGTYEQYF
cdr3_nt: TGCGCCAGCAGCTCTCGACTAGCGGGAGGAACCTACGAGCAGTACTTC

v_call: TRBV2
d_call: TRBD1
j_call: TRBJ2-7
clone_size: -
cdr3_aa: CAGGQGAWEQYF
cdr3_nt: TGTGCCGGAGGACAGGGGGCCTGGGAGCAGTACTTC

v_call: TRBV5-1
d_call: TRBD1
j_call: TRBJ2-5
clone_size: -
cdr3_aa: CASSLGQGGRQETQYF
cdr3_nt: TGCGCCAGCAGCTTGGGACAGGGGGGGCGCCAAGAGACCCAGTACTTC

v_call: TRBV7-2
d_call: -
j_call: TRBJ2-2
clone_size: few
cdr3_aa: CASSLVGLDTGELFF
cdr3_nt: TGTGCCAGCAGCTTAGTTGGCCTCGACACCGGGGAGCTGTTTTTT

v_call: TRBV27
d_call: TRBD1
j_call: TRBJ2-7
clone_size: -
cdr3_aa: CASSFGQAQYF
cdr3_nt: TGTGCCAGCAGTTTCGGACAGGCGCAGTACTTC

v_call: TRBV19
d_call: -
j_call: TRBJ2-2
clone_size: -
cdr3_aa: CASRFGVGELFF
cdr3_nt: TGTGCCAGTAGGTTCGGAGTCGGGGAGCTGTTTTTT

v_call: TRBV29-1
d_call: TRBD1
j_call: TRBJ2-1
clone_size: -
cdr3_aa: CSVTPDRAWGEQFF
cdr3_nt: TGCAGCGTCACACCAGACAGGGCCTGGGGTGAGCAGTTCTTC

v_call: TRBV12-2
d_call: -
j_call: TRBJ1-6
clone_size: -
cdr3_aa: CASRTVGQGYNSPLHF
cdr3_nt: TGTGCAAGTCGCACCGTTGGACAGGGCTATAATTCACCCCTCCACTTT

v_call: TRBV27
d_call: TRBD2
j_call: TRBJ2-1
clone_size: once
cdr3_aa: CASSSSTSGILYEQFF
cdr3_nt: TGTGCCAGCAGTTCCTCGACTAGCGGGATATTATACGAGCAGTTCTTC

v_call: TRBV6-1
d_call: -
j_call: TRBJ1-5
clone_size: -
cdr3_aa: CASRGFGGWQPQHF
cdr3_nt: TGTGCCAGCAGGGGCTTCGGGGGATGGCAGCCCCAGCATTTT

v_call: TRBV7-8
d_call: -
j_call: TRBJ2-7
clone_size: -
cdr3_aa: CASRLGDPYEQYF
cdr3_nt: TGTGCCAGCAGGCTGGGCGATCCCTACGAGCAGTACTTC

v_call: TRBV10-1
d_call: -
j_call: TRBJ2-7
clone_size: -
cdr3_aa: CASSGGPGERPDEQYF
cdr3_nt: TGCGCCAGCAGTGGAGGGCCTGGGGAAAGGCCGGACGAGCAGTACTTC

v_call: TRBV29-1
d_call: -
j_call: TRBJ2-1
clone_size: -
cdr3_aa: CSSQARIHNEQFF
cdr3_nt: TGCAGCTCCCAGGCCCGGATTCACAATGAGCAGTTCTTC

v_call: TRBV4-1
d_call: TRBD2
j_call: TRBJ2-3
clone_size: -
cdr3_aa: CASSPFGGAGTDTQYF
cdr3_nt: TGCGCCAGCAGCCCCTTCGGGGGGGCTGGCACAGATACGCAGTATTTT

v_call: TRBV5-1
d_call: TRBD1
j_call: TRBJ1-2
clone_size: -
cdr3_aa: CASRLRTGYGYTF
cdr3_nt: TGCGCCAGCAGATTACGGACAGGCTATGGCTACACCTTC

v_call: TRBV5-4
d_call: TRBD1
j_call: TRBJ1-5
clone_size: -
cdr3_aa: CASSLDRGNQPQHF
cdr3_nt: TGTGCCAGCAGCTTGGACAGGGGTAATCAGCCCCAGCATTTT

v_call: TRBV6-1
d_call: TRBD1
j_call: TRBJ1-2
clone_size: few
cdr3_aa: CASRLQGFHYGYTF
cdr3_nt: TGTGCCAGCAGGTTACAGGGGTTCCACTATGGCTACACCTTC

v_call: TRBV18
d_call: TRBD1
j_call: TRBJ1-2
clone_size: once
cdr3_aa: CASSPTGGDNYGYTF
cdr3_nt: TGTGCCAGCTCACCGACAGGGGGCGATAACTATGGCTACACCTTC

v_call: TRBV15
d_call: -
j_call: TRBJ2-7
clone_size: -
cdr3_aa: CATSRDLTGNPYEQYF
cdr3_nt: TGTGCCACCAGCAGAGATCTTACGGGAAACCCCTACGAGCAGTACTTC

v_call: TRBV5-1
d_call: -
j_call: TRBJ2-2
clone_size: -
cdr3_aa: CASSSRTNTGELFF
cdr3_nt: TGCGCCAGCAGCTCTAGGACGAACACCGGGGAGCTGTTTTTT

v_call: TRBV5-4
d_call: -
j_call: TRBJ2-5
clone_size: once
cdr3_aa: CASSLSEEETQYF
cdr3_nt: TGTGCCAGCAGCTTAAGCGAAGAAGAGACCCAGTACTTC

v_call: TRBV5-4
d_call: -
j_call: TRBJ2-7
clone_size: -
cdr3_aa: CASSSLGTAYEQYF
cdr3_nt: TGTGCCAGCAGCTCCCTCGGGACTGCTTACGAGCAGTACTTC

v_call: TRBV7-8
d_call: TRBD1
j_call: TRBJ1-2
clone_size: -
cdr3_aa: CASSFPGQGHGYTF
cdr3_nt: TGTGCCAGCAGCTTCCCGGGACAGGGCCATGGCTACACCTTC

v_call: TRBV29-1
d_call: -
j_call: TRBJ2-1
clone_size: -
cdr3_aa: CSVPLNEQFF
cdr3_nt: TGCAGCGTTCCCTTGAATGAGCAGTTCTTC

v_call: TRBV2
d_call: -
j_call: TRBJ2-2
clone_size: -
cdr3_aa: CASSERSVYTGELFF
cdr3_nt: TGTGCCAGCAGTGAACGATCAGTGTACACCGGGGAGCTGTTTTTT

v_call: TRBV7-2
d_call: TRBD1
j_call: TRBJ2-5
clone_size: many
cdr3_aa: CASSLVDRGEETQYF
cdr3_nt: TGTGCCAGCAGCTTAGTGGACAGGGGAGAGGAGACCCAGTACTTC

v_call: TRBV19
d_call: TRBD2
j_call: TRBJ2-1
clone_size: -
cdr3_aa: CASSMVAGGNYNEQFF
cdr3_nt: TGTGCCAGTAGTATGGTGGCGGGAGGGAACTACAATGAGCAGTTCTTC

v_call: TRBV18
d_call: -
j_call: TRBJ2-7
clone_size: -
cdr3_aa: CASSPSAGPYEQYF
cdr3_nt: TGTGCCAGCTCACCATCGGCGGGACCCTACGAGCAGTACTTC

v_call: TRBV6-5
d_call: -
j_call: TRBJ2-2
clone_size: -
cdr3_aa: CASRLTVSTGELFF
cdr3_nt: TGTGCCAGCAGACTCACGGTTTCTACCGGGGAGCTGTTTTTT

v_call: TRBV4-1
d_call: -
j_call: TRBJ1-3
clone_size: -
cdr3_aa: CASSQVAGADSGNTIYF
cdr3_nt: TGCGCCAGCAGCCAAGTAGCCGGAGCGGACTCTGGAAACACCATATATTTT